This TCR beta chain was sequenced for a study of blood T cell repertoires in COVID-19. Germline lookup yields CDR1 SGHNT and CDR2 YYREEE (reference sequence). V gave up 0 bases and J gave up 10 bases; unmatched junction bases: 2. The CDR3 totals 13 residues. Only in-frame clones appear in the TCRdb table, and some are missing; sequencing was by immunoSEQ multiplex PCR. The sample has fewer than 200,000 clones; 80% to 90% are singletons. Material: peripheral blood. This chain joins TRBV5-4 and TRBJ2-1; the match to TRBD2 covers 9 bases. This clonotype was sampled from a woman aged 40 to 55 with COVID-19, enrolled during active disease. CDR3 DNA: TGTGCCAGCAGCTTGGAGCTAGCGGGAGAGCAGTTCTTC. The encoded protein is CASSLELAGEQFF.